This T cell receptor (beta chain) was observed in a study of T cell repertoires in cytomegalovirus infection. Study in general: Public TCR beta signature analysis indicated the presence of both CMV infection and matching HLA type. General study results and limits: The response measured ex vivo was dominated by TCR beta clonotypes (HLA-C-restricted and CMV-specific).

The germline V gene has CDR1 SGHVS and CDR2 FNYEAQ. CDR3 length: 14 residues. V lost 5 bases and J 5 bases, leaving 15 bases between the germline ends. One entry per CDR3 protein, called by TCRdb with MiXCR from the reads. The sample includes a few hundred thousand distinct CDR3 sequences, over 7.5% of them seen just once. As regards this clonotype: The antigen remains unidentified. This may come from a read error, since a much larger clone is one base off.

The chain recombines TRBV7-6 with TRBJ2-5; D could derive from TRBD1 or TRBD2 (6 bases each). Sequenced sample: PBMCs. This sequence was found in a human donor in good health (CMV status not recorded). Some clones in this sample may be carry-over from other donors' samples. DNA of the CDR3: TGTGCCAGCAGCCTCTCGGGGGCCTGGGAGACCCAGTACTTC. Amino acids: CASSLSGAWETQYF.